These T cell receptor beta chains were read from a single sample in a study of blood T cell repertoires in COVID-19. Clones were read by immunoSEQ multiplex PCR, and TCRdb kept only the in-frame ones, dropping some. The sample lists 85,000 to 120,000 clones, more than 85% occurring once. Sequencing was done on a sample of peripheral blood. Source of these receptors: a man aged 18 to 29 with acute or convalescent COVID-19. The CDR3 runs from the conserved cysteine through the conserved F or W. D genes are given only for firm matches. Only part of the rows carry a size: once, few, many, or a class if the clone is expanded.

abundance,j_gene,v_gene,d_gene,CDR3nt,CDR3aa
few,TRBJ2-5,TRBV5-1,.,TGCGCCAGCAGCTTGGCGGAGACCCAGTACTTC,CASSLAETQYF
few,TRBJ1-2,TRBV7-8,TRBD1,TGTGCCAGCAGCCTAAGCCGCGGGACAGGGGGGCTCTATGGCTACACCTTC,CASSLSRGTGGLYGYTF
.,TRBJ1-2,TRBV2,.,TGTGCCATCGAGGGGGAACGGTCGAGCGGCTACACCTTC,CAIEGERSSGYTF
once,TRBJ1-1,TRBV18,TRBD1,TGTGCCAGCTCACCAATCAACTCCAGGGGGGACACTGAAGCTTTCTTT,CASSPINSRGDTEAFF
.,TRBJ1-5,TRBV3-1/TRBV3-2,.,TGTGCCAGCAGCCGGACAGCGAATCAGCCCCAGCATTTT,CASSRTANQPQHF
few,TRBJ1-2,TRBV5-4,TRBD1,TGTGCCAGCAGACCCGGGACAGGCCTTAACTATGGCTACACCTTC,CASRPGTGLNYGYTF
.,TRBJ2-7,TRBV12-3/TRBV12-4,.,TGTGCCAGCAGTTCCCTCTACGAGCAGTACTTC,CASSSLYEQYF
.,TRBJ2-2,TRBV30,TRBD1,TGTGCCTGGAATAGGGACAGGTCCGGGGAGCTGTTTTTT,CAWNRDRSGELFF
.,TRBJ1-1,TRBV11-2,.,TGTGCCAGCAGCTCAAGCAGGGACATGAACACTGAAGCTTTCTTT,CASSSSRDMNTEAFF
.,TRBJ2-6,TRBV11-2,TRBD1,TGTGCCAGCAGCTTAGTCTCAGGGGGCTCTGGGGCCAACGTCCTGACTTTC,CASSLVSGGSGANVLTF
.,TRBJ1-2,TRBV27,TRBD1,TGTGCCAGCAGTTTAAATGCCCAGGGGGGCGGCTATGGCTACACCTTC,CASSLNAQGGGYGYTF
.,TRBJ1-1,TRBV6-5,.,TGTGCCAGCAGACGGGAGGGCCTGGGGCACACTGAAGCTTTCTTT,CASRREGLGHTEAFF
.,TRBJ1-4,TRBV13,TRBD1,TGTGCCAGCAGCTTAGGTCTCGCCGGGACAGGGGCCCAATCGGATGAAAAACTGTTTTTT,CASSLGLAGTGAQSDEKLFF
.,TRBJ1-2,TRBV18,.,TGTGCCAGCTCACCGGCGACAGAGAACTATGGCTACACCTTC,CASSPATENYGYTF
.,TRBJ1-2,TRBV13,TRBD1,TGTGCCAGCAGCTTACTTGGTCCCCCAGGGGGCGGGAACTATGGCTACACCTTC,CASSLLGPPGGGNYGYTF
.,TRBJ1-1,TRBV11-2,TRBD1,TGTGCCAGCAGCCCGTTACAGGGGGGCTTGAACACTGAAGCTTTCTTT,CASSPLQGGLNTEAFF
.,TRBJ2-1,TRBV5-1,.,TGCGCCAGCAGCTCTGGGGCCGCCTACAATGAGCAGTTCTTC,CASSSGAAYNEQFF
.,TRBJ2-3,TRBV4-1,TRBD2,TGCGCCAGCAGCCAAGATTGGACTAGCGGGAGGGACACAGATACGCAGTATTTT,CASSQDWTSGRDTDTQYF
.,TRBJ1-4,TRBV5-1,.,TGCGCCAGCAGCTTGGACAGGACCGCAACTAATGAAAAACTGTTTTTT,CASSLDRTATNEKLFF
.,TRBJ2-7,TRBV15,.,TGTGCCACCAGCAGAGCTTCAACACTAAGACAGAACTACGAGCAGTACTTC,CATSRASTLRQNYEQYF
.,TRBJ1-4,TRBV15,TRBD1,TGTGCCACCAGACCGGGACAGGGATCTAATGAAAAACTGTTTTTT,CATRPGQGSNEKLFF
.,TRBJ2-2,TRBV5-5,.,TGTGCCAGCAGCTTGGGCGGTCGAACCGGGGAGCTGTTTTTT,CASSLGGRTGELFF
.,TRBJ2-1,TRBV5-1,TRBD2,TGCGCCAGCAGCTTGAGGGCGGGGGGATCCTACAATGAGCAGTTCTTC,CASSLRAGGSYNEQFF
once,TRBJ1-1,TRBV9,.,TGTGCCAGCAGCGGCGAATCGAACACTGAAGCTTTCTTT,CASSGESNTEAFF
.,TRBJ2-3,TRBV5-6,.,TGTGCCAGCAGCTCTACCTGGACAGATACGCAGTATTTT,CASSSTWTDTQYF
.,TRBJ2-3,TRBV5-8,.,TGTGCCAGCAGCGCGGGACTTTCGTCGGATACGCAGTATTTT,CASSAGLSSDTQYF
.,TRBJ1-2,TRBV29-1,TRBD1,TGCAGCGGACAACACAGGGGGCGCTCGGATGGCTACACCTTC,CSGQHRGRSDGYTF
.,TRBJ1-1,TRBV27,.,TGTGCCAGCAGTTTATCTTACGAGAGGGTAGAAGCTTTCTTT,CASSLSYERVEAFF
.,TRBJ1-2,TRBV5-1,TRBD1,TGCGCCAGCAGCTTGTCAACAGGGGACTATGGCTACACCTTC,CASSLSTGDYGYTF
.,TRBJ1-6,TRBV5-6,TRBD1,TGTGCCAGCAGTTTGACAGGGTCAGGATCACCCCTCCACTTT,CASSLTGSGSPLHF
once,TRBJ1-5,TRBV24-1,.,TGTGCCACCAGTGATAGCCTTGCGGCTGGGGGCCAGCCCCAGCATTTT,CATSDSLAAGGQPQHF
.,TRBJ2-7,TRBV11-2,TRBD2,TGTGCCAGCAGCTTAGCAGCGGGAGGGCCATTCGAGCAGTACTTC,CASSLAAGGPFEQYF
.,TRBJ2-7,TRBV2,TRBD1,TGTGCCAGCAGTGGGACAGGGGACCCCTACGAGCAGTACTTC,CASSGTGDPYEQYF
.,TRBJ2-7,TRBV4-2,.,TGTGCCAGCAGCCAAGAACATGGGCAGGACTCCTACGAGCAGTACTTC,CASSQEHGQDSYEQYF
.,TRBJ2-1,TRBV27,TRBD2,TGTGCCAGCAGCCGCCAAGGACTAGCGGGGGTAAATGAGCAGTTCTTC,CASSRQGLAGVNEQFF
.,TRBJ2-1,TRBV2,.,TGTGCCAGCAGTCGTAACAATGAGCAGTTCTTC,CASSRNNEQFF
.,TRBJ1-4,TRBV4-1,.,TGCGCCAGCAGCCAAGATAGGGGCAGGCAGAACGAAAAACTGTTTTTT,CASSQDRGRQNEKLFF
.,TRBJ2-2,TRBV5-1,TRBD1,TGCGCCAGCAGCTTGCGGACAGGGGCGAACACCGGGGAGCTGTTTTTT,CASSLRTGANTGELFF
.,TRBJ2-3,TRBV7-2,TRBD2,TGTGCCAGCAGCTTACGAGCGGGGAGCACAGATACGCAGTATTTT,CASSLRAGSTDTQYF
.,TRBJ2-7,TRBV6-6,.,TGTGCCAGCAGGCGCGACATGGCCTACGAGCAGTACTTC,CASRRDMAYEQYF
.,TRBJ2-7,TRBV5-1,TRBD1,TGCGCCAGCAGCTTGGGCCAAACAGGGGGCGAGCAGTACTTC,CASSLGQTGGEQYF
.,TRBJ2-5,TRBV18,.,TGTGCCAGCTCACCACCGTTTATCGGGGGGCGGAGGGAGACCCAGTACTTC,CASSPPFIGGRRETQYF
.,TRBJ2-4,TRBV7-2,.,TGTGCCAGCAGCTTAGCACTGATGGCCAAAAACATTCAGTACTTC,CASSLALMAKNIQYF
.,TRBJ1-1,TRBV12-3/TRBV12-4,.,TGTGCCAGCTCGGGCCTGGGAGGCACTGAAGCTTTCTTT,CASSGLGGTEAFF
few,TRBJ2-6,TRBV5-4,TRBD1,TGTGCCACCTTGGACAGGGTGGCTGGGGCCAACGTCCTGACTTTC,CATLDRVAGANVLTF